The next 24 T cell receptor beta chains were all read from a single sample in a study of T-cell reconstitution after alpha-beta-depleted transplantation in children. Construction of the TCRbeta library involved unique molecular identifiers. TCRdb reanalysed the PCR reads using MiXCR and keeps one entry per CDR3 protein. The table has approximately 1,000,000 distinct CDR3 sequences, about 30% seen once. Sequenced here: PBMCs, mostly from graft donor cells, sampled 360 days after TCRalphabeta/CD19-depleted stem cell transplant. These receptors all stem from a boy under two years old who had a stem cell transplant for SCID, so the T cells may come from the graft donor.

This clonotype was picked up one time. This sequence joins TRBV27 and TRBJ2-3; D is possibly TRBD1 (6 bases). The CDR3 loop spans 19 amino acids. Trimming left V 1 base short and J 0 bases short, with 20 bases between. Germline CDR1 and CDR2: MNHEY and SMNVEV (reference sequence). The CDR3 reads CASSLYLGAETPSTDTQYF. The CDR3 bases are TGTGCCAGCAGTTTATATCTGGGGGCGGAGACACCTAGCACAGATACGCAGTATTTT.

This clonotype was recorded a few times. The CDR3 loop reads CASSLGSGLDEQFF. The CDR3, as DNA: TGCGCCAGCAGCTTGGGATCGGGATTAGATGAGCAGTTCTTC. The J gene is TRBJ2-1, the V gene TRBV5-1, with a weak D call TRBD2 (5 bases). Germline-derived CDR1 and CDR2 are SGHRS and YFSETQ. The V end was cut by 0 bases, the J end by 8 bases, with 12 bases between. The CDR3 has 14 residues.

The V and J genes are TRBV5-5 and TRBJ2-7; maybe TRBD1 (5 bases). The V end lost 3 bases, the J end lost 1 base, and 17 bases lay between the germline ends. The CDR3 totals 16 residues. Per germline, CDR1 SGHKS and CDR2 YYEKEE (reference sequence). The DNA for the CDR3 is TGTGCCAGCAGCTCCCCCATGACACAGGTGTCCTACGAGCAGTACTTC. Translated: CASSSPMTQVSYEQYF.

The chain employs TRBV6-5 and TRBJ2-1, with D hard to call. This CDR3 contains 15 residues. Germline V gives CDR1 MNHEY, CDR2 SVGAGI. Trimming took 0 bases from V and 0 from J, leaving 6 bases between them. CDR3 residues: CASSYSKRSYNEQFF. In DNA form, the CDR3 reads TGTGCCAGCAGTTACTCGAAGCGCTCCTACAATGAGCAGTTCTTC.

This clonotype was seen a few times. The J gene is TRBJ2-4, the V gene TRBV5-1; maybe TRBD1 (6 bases). V was pared by 4 bases and J by 0 bases, with 23 bases between. The CDR3 has 19 amino acids. Germline CDR1 SGHRS, CDR2 YFSETQ. The CDR3 here is CASSPLFHRTALAKNIQYF. CDR3 sequence (DNA): TGCGCCAGCAGCCCACTATTTCACCGGACAGCCCTAGCCAAAAACATTCAGTACTTC.

The DNA of the CDR3 is TGTGCCAGCAGCTTAGATCGAACACCAAACACTGAAGCTTTCTTT. Protein sequence: CASSLDRTPNTEAFF. This sequence joins TRBV11-2 and TRBJ1-1; D gene ambiguous. CDR3 size: 15 residues. The V gene lost 0 bases and the J gene lost 2 bases, with 10 bases spanning the gap. Germline loops: CDR1 SGHAT, CDR2 FQNNGV.

This clonotype was recorded a few times. The V call is TRBV18, the J call TRBJ1-1; 9 positions match TRBD1. V trimming: 3 bases; J trimming: 6 bases; junction bases outside the gene matches: 8. The length of the CDR3 is 15 residues. In germline, CDR1 is KGHSH, CDR2 LQKENI. DNA for the CDR3: TGTGCCAGCTCACCGCCCGGGACAGGGTCGGCTGAAGCTTTCTTT. This translates into CASSPPGTGSAEAFF.

Many counts were recorded for this clonotype. The rearrangement uses TRBV5-1 and TRBJ2-1; 7 positions agree with TRBD1. CDR3 size: 14 residues. CDR1 and CDR2 from the germline V gene are SGHRS and YFSETQ. Losses at the gene ends were 4 bases for V and 6 bases for J; bases not matched to a gene: 7. The CDR3 region is CASSLGQPPNEQFF. As DNA, the CDR3 is TGCGCCAGCAGCCTGGGACAGCCTCCCAATGAGCAGTTCTTC.

This clonotype was recorded a few times. The V gene is TRBV6-5, the J gene TRBJ1-4, with D uncertain. The CDR3 runs 14 residues. V was cut by 0 bases and J by 6 bases, with 8 bases left in between. The germline CDR1 and CDR2 sequences are MNHEY and SVGAGI. CDR3 sequence: CASSYSEGDEKLFF. The CDR3 DNA reads as TGTGCCAGCAGTTACTCTGAGGGTGATGAAAAACTGTTTTTT.

This sequence joins TRBV28 and TRBJ2-6; D call uncertain. This CDR3 comprises 16 residues. Looked up from germline, CDR1 is MDHEN and CDR2 is SYDVKM. Deletions cut 5 bases from V and 2 bases from J, with 13 bases between. The CDR3 loop is CASSRTPGTGANVLTF. In DNA form, the CDR3 reads TGTGCCAGCAGTCGTACCCCAGGCACTGGGGCCAACGTCCTGACTTTC. The full variable domain, with the rest looked up from reference TRBV28 and TRBJ2-6, is DVKVTQSSRYLVKRTGEKVFLECVQDMDHENMFWYRQDPGLGLRLIYFSYDVKMKEKGDIPEGYSVSREKKERFSLILESASTNQTSMYLCASSRTPGTGANVLTFGAGSRLTVL.

J is TRBJ2-7 and V is TRBV2, with D possibly TRBD1 on 5 matching bases. This CDR3 contains 16 residues. Looked up from germline, CDR1 is SNHLY and CDR2 is FYNNEI. Trimming removed 6 bases from V and 2 bases from J, with 20 bases in between. The DNA for the CDR3 is TGTGCCAGCAGCTCCCGAAAGTCAGGGTCCCCCTACGAGCAGTACTTC. This encodes CASSSRKSGSPYEQYF.

The chain couples TRBV11-2 to TRBJ1-3; no reliable D call. Trimming removed 8 bases at V and 0 bases at J, with 14 bases between. The germline gives CDR1 SGHAT, CDR2 FQNNGV. This CDR3 is built from 15 residues. CDR3 residues: CASASRAGSGNTIYF. CDR3 DNA sequence: TGTGCCAGCGCCAGCCGGGCGGGCTCTGGAAACACCATATATTTT. Based on the CDR3 plus reference TRBV11-2 and TRBJ1-3, the full variable domain is EAGVAQSPRYKIIEKRQSVAFWCNPISGHATLYWYQQILGQGPKLLIQFQNNGVVDDSQLPKDRFSAERLKGVDSTLKIQPAKLEDSAVYLCASASRAGSGNTIYFGEGSWLTVV.

This clonotype was counted a few times. The chain links TRBV5-1 to TRBJ2-3, with D possibly called TRBD1 or TRBD2 (7 bases each). Germline CDR1 reads SGHRS; CDR2 reads YFSETQ. The CDR3 covers 15 residues. Trimming removed 1 base at V and 2 bases at J, with 11 bases between. The CDR3 is CASSLSGTATDTQYF. In DNA form, the CDR3 reads TGCGCCAGCAGCTTGAGCGGGACAGCCACAGATACGCAGTATTTT.

This clonotype came up a few times. The CDR3 DNA reads TGCGCCAGCAGTGAGTCGACTCTGGTCGCATTTCCCTCGGAGGTAAACAATGAGCAGTTCTTC. Translation gives CASSESTLVAFPSEVNNEQFF. This sequence joins TRBV10-2 and TRBJ2-1, with D possibly TRBD2 on 5 matching bases. V dropped 0 bases and J dropped 5 bases, with 29 bases sitting between them. There are 21 residues in the CDR3. The germline V gene encodes CDR1 WSHSY and CDR2 SAAADI.

The chain links TRBV18 to TRBJ2-2; no clear D. The CDR3 totals 15 residues. CDR1 and CDR2 from the germline V gene are KGHSH and LQKENI. With 0 bases removed from V and 4 bases from J, the gap between germline ends came to 9 bases. Written as DNA, the CDR3 is TGTGCCAGCTCACCACCGAACTCCGTCACCGGGGAGCTGTTTTTT. Translated, it gives CASSPPNSVTGELFF.

V gene TRBV18 combines with J gene TRBJ1-5; D unclear. Trimming pared 5 bases from V and 2 bases from J, leaving 16 bases between. Germline V gene lookup returns CDR1 KGHSH and CDR2 LQKENI. This CDR3 is 16 amino acids long. The CDR3 DNA reads TGTGCCAGCTCAGAGCTCCCGATCGGGGGCAATCAGCCCCAGCATTTT. Protein: CASSELPIGGNQPQHF.

The rearrangement joins TRBV20-1 to TRBJ1-1; TRBD1 might be the D (5 bases). Germline CDR1 reads DFQATT; CDR2 reads SNEGSKA (reference sequence). The CDR3 runs to 13 residues. V lost 1 base and J lost 3, with 9 bases in between. The CDR3 sequence is CSARGRGYTEAFF. The CDR3 DNA follows: TGCAGTGCTAGAGGGCGGGGGTACACTGAAGCTTTCTTT.

This clonotype turned up a few times. V usage is TRBV7-2 and J usage is TRBJ2-7; 14 bases fit TRBD2. V trimming: 2 bases; J trimming: 1 base; junction bases outside the gene matches: 4. The CDR3 length is 17 residues. Per germline, CDR1 SGHTA and CDR2 FQGNSA. CDR3 bases: TGTGCCAGCAGCTTACGACTAGCGGGGGGGAGGTCCTACGAGCAGTACTTC. This sequence encodes CASSLRLAGGRSYEQYF.

The table lists this clonotype with a count of one. The chain joins TRBV24-1 to TRBJ2-1; D perhaps matches TRBD1 (6 bases). The CDR3 has 14 residues. V lost 4 bases to trimming and J lost 4 bases, with 10 bases between them. Germline loops: CDR1 KGHDR, CDR2 SFDVKD. The CDR3 DNA reads as TGTGCCACCAGTGACCCTACAGGGTACAATGAGCAGTTCTTC. This gives the protein CATSDPTGYNEQFF.

The genes are TRBV12-3 or TRBV12-4 and TRBJ2-5; D is ambiguous. The ends were cut back, 1 base at V and 1 base at J, with 7 bases in the middle. This CDR3 is 14 amino acids long. The CDR3 DNA reads as TGTGCCAGCAGTTTAGACGTCTCCCAAGAGACCCAGTACTTC. Translation gives CASSLDVSQETQYF.

V is TRBV7-9 and J is TRBJ2-3, with D maybe TRBD1 (5 bases). This CDR3 contains 15 residues. Germline V gene data show CDR1 as SEHNR and CDR2 as FQNEAQ (reference sequence). V gave up 0 bases and J gave up 2 bases, with 9 bases separating them. In nucleotides, the CDR3 is TGTGCCAGCAGCTTAGCCTCGACAGACACAGATACGCAGTATTTT. This encodes CASSLASTDTDTQYF.

The chain links TRBV5-5 to TRBJ2-6; no definite D call. This CDR3 region has 10 residues. Germline loops: CDR1 SGHKS, CDR2 YYEKEE (reference sequence). V was clipped by 3 bases and J by 13 bases, with 5 bases between them. CDR3 coding DNA: TGTGCCAGCAGCTCCGGGGTCCTGACTTTC. Protein product: CASSSGVLTF.

CDR3 sequence (DNA): TGTGCCAGCAGCCCCATTGCGGGGGCTTTGAACACTGAAGCTTTCTTT. Protein product: CASSPIAGALNTEAFF. The chain employs TRBV3-1 and TRBJ1-1, with D possibly TRBD1 on 6 matching bases. Germline assignment: CDR1 LGHDT and CDR2 YNNKEL (reference sequence). This CDR3 has 16 residues. V was shortened by 4 bases and J by 0 bases, with 15 bases between the two germline ends. The entire variable domain, with the rest obtained from reference TRBV3-1 and TRBJ1-1, is as follows: DTAVSQTPKYLVTQMGNDKSIKCEQNLGHDTMYWYKQDSKKFLKIMFSYNNKELIINETVPNRFSPKSPDKAHLNLHINSLELGDSAVYFCASSPIAGALNTEAFFGQGTRLTVV.

In this sample, this clonotype turned up once. The CDR3 DNA follows: TGTGCCACCAACCCCATCTGGGGGAACACTGAAGCTTTCTTT. Its translation: CATNPIWGNTEAFF. This rearrangement joins TRBV12-3 or TRBV12-4 to TRBJ1-1; D unclear. V was pared by 10 bases and J by 1 base, with 16 bases between. The CDR3 has 14 residues.